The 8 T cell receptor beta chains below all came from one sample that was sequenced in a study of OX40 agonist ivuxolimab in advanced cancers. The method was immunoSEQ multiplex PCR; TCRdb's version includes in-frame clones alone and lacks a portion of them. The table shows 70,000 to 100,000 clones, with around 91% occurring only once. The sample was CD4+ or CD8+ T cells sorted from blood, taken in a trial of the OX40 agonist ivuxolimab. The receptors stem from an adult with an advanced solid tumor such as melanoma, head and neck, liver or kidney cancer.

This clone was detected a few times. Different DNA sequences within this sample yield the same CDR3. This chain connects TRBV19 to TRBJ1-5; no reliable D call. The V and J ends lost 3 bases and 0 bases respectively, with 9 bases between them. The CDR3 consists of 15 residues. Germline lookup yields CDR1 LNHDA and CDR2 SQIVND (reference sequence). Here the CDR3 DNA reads TGTGCCAGTAGTATCGGCCGGTATAGCAATCAGCCCCAGCATTTT. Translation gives CASSIGRYSNQPQHF. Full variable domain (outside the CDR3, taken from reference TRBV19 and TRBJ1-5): DGGITQSPKYLFRKEGQNVTLSCEQNLNHDAMYWYRQDPGQGLRLIYYSQIVNDFQKGDIAEGYSVSREKKESFPLTVTSAQKNPTAFYLCASSIGRYSNQPQHFGDGTRLSIL.

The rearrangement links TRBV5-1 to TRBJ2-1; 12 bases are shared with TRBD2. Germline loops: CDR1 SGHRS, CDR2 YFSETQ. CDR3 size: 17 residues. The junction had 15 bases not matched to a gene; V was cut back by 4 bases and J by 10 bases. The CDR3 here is CASSAGYLAGGPGEQFF. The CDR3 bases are TGCGCCAGCAGCGCCGGGTACCTAGCGGGAGGGCCCGGCGAGCAGTTCTTC.

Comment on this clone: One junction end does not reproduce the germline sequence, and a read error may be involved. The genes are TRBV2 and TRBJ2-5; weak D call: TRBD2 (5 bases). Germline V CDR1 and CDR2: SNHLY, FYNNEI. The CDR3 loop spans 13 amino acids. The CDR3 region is CASSPYGDCTRYF. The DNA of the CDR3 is TGTGCCAGCAGCCCCTACGGGGATTGCACCCGGTACTTC.

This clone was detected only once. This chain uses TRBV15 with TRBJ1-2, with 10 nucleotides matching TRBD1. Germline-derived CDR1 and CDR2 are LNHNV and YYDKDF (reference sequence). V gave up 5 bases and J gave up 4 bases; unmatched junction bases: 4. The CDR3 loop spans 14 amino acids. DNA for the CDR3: TGTGCCACCAGCCCGGGACAGGGGATCTATGGCTACACCTTC. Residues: CATSPGQGIYGYTF.

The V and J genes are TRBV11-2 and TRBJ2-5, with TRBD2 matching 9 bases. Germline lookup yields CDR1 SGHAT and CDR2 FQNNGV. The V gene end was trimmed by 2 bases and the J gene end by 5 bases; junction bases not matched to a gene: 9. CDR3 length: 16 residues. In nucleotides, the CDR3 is TGTGCCAGCAGCTTAAATGCGGGAGGGAATGGGGAGACCCAGTACTTC. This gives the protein CASSLNAGGNGETQYF.

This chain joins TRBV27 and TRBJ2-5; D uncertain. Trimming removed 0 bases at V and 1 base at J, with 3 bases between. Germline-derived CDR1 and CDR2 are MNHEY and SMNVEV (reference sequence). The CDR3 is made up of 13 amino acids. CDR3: CASSLSSQETQYF. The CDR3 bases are TGTGCCAGCAGTTTATCGTCCCAAGAGACCCAGTACTTC.

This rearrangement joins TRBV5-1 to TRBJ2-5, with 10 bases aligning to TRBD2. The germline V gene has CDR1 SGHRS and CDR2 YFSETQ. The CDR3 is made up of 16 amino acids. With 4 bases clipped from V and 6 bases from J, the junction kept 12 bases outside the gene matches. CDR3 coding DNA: TGCGCCAGCAGCGACCCTAGCGGGAGTGGCCGGAAGACCCAGTACTTC. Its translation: CASSDPSGSGRKTQYF.

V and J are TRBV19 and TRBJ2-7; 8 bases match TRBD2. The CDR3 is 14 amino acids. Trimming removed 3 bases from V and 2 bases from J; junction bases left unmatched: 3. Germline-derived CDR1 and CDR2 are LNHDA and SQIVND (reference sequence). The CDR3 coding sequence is TGTGCCAGTAGTATTTCGGGAGGGCCCTACGAGCAGTACTTC. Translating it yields CASSISGGPYEQYF.